These 7 T cell receptor beta chains were all obtained from the same sample, sequenced in a study of shared clonotypes between healthy human individuals. The protocol was immunoSEQ multiplex PCR, while the TCRdb copy is restricted to in-frame clones and leaves out a portion. The table shows 2 million to 3 million clones, with roughly 93% occurring only once. Source material: naive CD4+ T cells from PBMCs. Subset described: CD45RA+ positively selected. The origin of the receptors is a man aged 18 to 30 in good health. Some clones in this sample may be carry-over from other donors' samples.

This sequence joins TRBV6-5 and TRBJ2-3; possibly TRBD2 for D (5 bases). Germline V gene lookup returns CDR1 MNHEY and CDR2 SVGAGI. The CDR3 has 12 amino acids. The V end was cut by 11 bases, the J end by 0 bases, with 9 bases between. CDR3 protein: CAPGSSTDTQYF. DNA for the CDR3: TGTGCCCCGGGGTCTAGCACAGATACGCAGTATTTT.

The CDR3 loop is CASSTGTSGPSSYEQYF. CDR3 nucleotides: TGCGCCAGCAGCACCGGGACTAGCGGCCCTAGCTCCTACGAGCAGTACTTC. The chain employs TRBV5-1 and TRBJ2-7, with 11 bases fitting TRBD2. CDR1 is SGHRS, CDR2 YFSETQ, per germline. The CDR3 totals 17 residues. J lost 0 bases, V lost 4 bases, and 9 bases had no gene match.

This chain uses TRBV19 with TRBJ1-1; the match to TRBD1 covers 8 bases. CDR3 size: 13 residues. Germline-derived CDR1 and CDR2 are LNHDA and SQIVND (reference sequence). The V and J ends lost 6 bases and 5 bases, in that order; junction bases with no gene match: 5. The CDR3 here is CASRSTGGTEAFF. The CDR3 bases are TGTGCCAGTAGGTCTACAGGGGGAACTGAAGCTTTCTTT.

This sequence joins TRBV6-1 and TRBJ2-4; the match to TRBD2 covers 15 bases. This CDR3 has 20 amino acids. Germline CDR1 is MNHNS and CDR2 is SASEGT. V was clipped by 2 bases and J by 4 bases; unmatched bases: 12. CDR3 amino acids: CASSERTSGRGYGSKNIQYF. The CDR3 DNA follows: TGTGCCAGCAGTGAAAGGACTAGCGGGAGGGGTTACGGTTCGAAAAACATTCAGTACTTC.

The V call is TRBV4-3, the J call TRBJ2-1; TRBD2 agrees at 14 bases. CDR3 size: 18 residues. V shed 0 bases, J shed 6 bases, and the junction held 7 bases outside the gene matches. Germline CDR1 reads LGHNA; CDR2 reads YSLEER. As DNA, the CDR3 is TGCGCCAGCAGCCAAGAGGGACTAGCGGGAGTGCGCACCAATGAGCAGTTCTTC. Its translation is CASSQEGLAGVRTNEQFF.

The V call is TRBV28, the J call TRBJ1-2; D call uncertain. The CDR3 is 11 residues long. CDR1 is MDHEN, CDR2 SYDVKM, per germline. V gave up 5 bases and J gave up 5 bases, with 6 bases separating them. CDR3 DNA: TGTGCCAGCAGTCAAGCTTATGGCTACACCTTC. Its translation: CASSQAYGYTF.

The chain uses TRBV2 and TRBJ2-2, with TRBD2 matching over 9 bases. The CDR3 runs to 17 residues. The V gene end was trimmed by 4 bases and the J gene end by 7 bases; junction bases not matched to a gene: 13. CDR1 is SNHLY and CDR2 is FYNNEI in the germline V gene. The CDR3 DNA is TGTGCCAGCAGTGGGACTAGCGATCTCGAATGGGGCGGGGAGCTGTTTTTT. Amino acids: CASSGTSDLEWGGELFF. The whole variable domain, remainder taken from reference TRBV2 and TRBJ2-2, is EPEVTQTPSHQVTQMGQEVILRCVPISNHLYFYWYRQILGQKVEFLVSFYNNEISEKSEIFDDQFSVERPDGSNFTLKIRSTKLEDSAMYFCASSGTSDLEWGGELFFGEGSRLTVL.